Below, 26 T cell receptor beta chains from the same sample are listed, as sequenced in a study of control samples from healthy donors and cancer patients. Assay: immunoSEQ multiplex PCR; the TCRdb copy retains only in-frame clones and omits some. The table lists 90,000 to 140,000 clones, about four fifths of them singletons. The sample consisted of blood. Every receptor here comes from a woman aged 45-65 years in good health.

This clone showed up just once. The CDR3 reads CASSFSSYEQYF. DNA for the CDR3: TGTGCCAGCAGCTTCTCATCCTACGAGCAGTACTTC. The V gene is TRBV5-8, the J gene TRBJ2-7, with D unresolved. Trimming removed 2 bases at V and 1 base at J, with 4 bases between. CDR1 and CDR2 (germline): SGHTS, YDEGEE. The length of the CDR3 is 12 residues.

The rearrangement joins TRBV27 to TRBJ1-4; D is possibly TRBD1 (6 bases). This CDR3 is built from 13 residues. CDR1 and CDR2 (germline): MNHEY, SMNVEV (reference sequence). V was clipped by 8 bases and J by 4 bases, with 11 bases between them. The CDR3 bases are TGTGCCAGCGCGGACAGATTTAATGAAAAACTGTTTTTT. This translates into CASADRFNEKLFF.

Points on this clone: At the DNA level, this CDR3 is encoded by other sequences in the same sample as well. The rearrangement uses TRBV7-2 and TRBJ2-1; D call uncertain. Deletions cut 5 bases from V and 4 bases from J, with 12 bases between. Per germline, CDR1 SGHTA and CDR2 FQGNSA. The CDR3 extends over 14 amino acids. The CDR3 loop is CASSPPGIYNEQFF. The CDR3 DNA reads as TGTGCCAGCAGCCCACCTGGGATTTACAATGAGCAGTTCTTC. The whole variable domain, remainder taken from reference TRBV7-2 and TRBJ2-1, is GAGVSQSPSNKVTEKGKDVELRCDPISGHTALYWYRQSLGQGLEFLIYFQGNSAPDKSGLPSDRFSAERTGGSVSTLTIQRTQQEDSAVYLCASSPPGIYNEQFFGPGTRLTVL.

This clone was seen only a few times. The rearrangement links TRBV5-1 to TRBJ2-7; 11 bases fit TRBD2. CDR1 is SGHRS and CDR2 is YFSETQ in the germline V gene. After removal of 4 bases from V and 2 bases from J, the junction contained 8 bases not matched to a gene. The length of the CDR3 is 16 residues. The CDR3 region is CASSLLTSGITYEQYF. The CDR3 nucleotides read TGCGCCAGCAGCCTACTGACTAGCGGGATAACCTACGAGCAGTACTTC.

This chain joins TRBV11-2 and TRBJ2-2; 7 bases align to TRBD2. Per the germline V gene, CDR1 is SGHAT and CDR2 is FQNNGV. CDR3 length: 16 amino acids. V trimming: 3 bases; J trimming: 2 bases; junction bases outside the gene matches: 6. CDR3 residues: CASSFNSGSNTGELFF. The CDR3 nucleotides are TGTGCCAGCAGCTTTAATAGCGGGTCAAACACCGGGGAGCTGTTTTTT.

The CDR3 DNA reads TGTGCCAGCAGCGTTACTCTAGCGGGAGGGATCTACGAGCAGTTCTTC. Protein: CASSVTLAGGIYEQFF. The chain couples TRBV5-4 to TRBJ2-1; 12 bases are shared with TRBD2. The CDR3 covers 16 residues. The V segment lost 4 bases and the J segment 10 bases; nucleotides outside the gene matches: 12. Germline values: CDR1 SGHNT, CDR2 YYREEE (reference sequence).

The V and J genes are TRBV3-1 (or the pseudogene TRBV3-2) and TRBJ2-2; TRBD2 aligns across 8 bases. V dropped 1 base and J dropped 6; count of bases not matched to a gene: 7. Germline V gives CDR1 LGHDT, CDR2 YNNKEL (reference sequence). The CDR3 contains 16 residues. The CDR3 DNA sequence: TGTGCCAGCAGCCAAGTAACTCCAGCGGGAGCCGGGGAGCTGTTTTTT. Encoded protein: CASSQVTPAGAGELFF.

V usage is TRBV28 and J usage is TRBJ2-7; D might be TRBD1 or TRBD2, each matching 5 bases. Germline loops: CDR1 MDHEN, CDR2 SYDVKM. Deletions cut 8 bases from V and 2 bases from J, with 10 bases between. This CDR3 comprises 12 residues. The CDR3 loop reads CASEGQTYEQYF. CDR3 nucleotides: TGTGCCAGCGAGGGGCAGACCTACGAGCAGTACTTC.

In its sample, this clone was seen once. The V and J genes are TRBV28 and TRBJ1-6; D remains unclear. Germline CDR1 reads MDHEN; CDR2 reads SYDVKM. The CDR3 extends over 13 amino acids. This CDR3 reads CAGKSSYNSPLHF. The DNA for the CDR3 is TGTGCAGGCAAGAGCTCCTATAATTCACCCCTCCACTTT.

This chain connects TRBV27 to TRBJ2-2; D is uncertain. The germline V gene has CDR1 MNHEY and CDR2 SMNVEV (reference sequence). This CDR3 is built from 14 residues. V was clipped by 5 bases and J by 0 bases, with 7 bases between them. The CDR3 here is CASSLITNTGELFF. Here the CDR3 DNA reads TGTGCCAGCAGTCTCATCACGAACACCGGGGAGCTGTTTTTT.

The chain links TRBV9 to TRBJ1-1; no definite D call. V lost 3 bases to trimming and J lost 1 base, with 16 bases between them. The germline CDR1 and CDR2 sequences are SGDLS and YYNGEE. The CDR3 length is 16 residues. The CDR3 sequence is CASSEGPKPTNTEAFF. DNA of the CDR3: TGTGCCAGCAGCGAGGGTCCGAAGCCCACGAACACTGAAGCTTTCTTT.

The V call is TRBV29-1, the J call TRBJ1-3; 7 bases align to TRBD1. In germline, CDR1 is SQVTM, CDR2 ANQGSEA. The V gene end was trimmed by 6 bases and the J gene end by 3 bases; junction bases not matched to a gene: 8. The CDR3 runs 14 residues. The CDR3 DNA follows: TGCAGCGTGGTGGGGACAGCGGGTGGAAACACCATATATTTT. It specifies CSVVGTAGGNTIYF. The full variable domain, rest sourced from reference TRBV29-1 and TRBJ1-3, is SAVISQKPSRDICQRGTSLTIQCQVDSQVTMMFWYRQQPGQSLTLIATANQGSEATYESGFVIDKFPISRPNLTFSTLTVSNMSPEDSSIYLCSVVGTAGGNTIYFGEGSWLTVV.

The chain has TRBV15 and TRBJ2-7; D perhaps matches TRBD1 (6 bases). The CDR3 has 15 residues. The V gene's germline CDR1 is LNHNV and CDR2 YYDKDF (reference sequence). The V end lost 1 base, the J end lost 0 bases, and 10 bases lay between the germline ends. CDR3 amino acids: CATSRGTASSYEQYF. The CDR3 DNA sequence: TGTGCCACCAGCAGAGGGACAGCGAGCTCCTACGAGCAGTACTTC.

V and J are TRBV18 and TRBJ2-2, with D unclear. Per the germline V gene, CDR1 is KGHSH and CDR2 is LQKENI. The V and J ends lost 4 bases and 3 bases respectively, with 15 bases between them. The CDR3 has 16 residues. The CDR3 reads CASSQAGQLDTGELFF. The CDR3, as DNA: TGTGCCAGCTCACAAGCCGGGCAGCTTGACACCGGGGAGCTGTTTTTT.

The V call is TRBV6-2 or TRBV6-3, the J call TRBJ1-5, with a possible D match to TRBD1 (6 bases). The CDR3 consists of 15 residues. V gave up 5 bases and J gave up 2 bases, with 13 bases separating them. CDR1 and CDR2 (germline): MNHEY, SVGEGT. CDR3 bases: TGTGCCAGCAGTAATCCCGCAGGGGGCAATCAGCCCCAGCATTTT. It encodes CASSNPAGGNQPQHF.

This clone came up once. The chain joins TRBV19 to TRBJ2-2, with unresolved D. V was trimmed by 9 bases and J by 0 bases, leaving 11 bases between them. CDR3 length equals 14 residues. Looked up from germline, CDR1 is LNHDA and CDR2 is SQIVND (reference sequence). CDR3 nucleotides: TGTGCCAGCACCTCAAGTACGAACACCGGGGAGCTGTTTTTT. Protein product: CASTSSTNTGELFF.

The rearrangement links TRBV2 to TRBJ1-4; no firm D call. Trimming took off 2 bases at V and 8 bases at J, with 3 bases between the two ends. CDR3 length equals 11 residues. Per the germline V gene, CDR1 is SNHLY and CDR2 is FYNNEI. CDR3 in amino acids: CASSEKEKLFF. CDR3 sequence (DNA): TGTGCCAGCAGTGAAAAGGAAAAACTGTTTTTT.

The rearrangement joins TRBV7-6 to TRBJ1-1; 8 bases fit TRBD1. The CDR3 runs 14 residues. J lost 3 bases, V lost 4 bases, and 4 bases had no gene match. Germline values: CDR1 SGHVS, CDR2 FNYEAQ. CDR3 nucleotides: TGTGCCAGCAGCTCACAGGGGGTTTACACTGAAGCTTTCTTT. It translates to CASSSQGVYTEAFF.

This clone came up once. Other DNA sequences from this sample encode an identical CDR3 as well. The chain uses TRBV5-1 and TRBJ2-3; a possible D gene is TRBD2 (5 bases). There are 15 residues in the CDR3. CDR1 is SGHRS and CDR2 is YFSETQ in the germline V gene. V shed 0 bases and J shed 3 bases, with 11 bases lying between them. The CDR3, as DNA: TGCGCCAGCAGCTTGGAAGGAAGAGGGACAGATACGCAGTATTTT. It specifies CASSLEGRGTDTQYF.

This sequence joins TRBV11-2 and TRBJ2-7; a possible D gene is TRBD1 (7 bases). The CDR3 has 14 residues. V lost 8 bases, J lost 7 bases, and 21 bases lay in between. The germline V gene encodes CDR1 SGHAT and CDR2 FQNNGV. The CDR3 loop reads CASRVAGGLLEQYF. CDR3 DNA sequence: TGTGCCAGCCGGGTAGCAGGGGGGCTGTTGGAGCAGTACTTC.

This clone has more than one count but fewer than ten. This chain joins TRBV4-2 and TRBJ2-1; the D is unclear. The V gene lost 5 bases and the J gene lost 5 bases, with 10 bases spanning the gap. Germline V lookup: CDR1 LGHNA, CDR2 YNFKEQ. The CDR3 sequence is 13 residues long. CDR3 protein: CASSAFVDNEQFF. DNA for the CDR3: TGTGCCAGCAGCGCTTTTGTTGACAATGAGCAGTTCTTC.

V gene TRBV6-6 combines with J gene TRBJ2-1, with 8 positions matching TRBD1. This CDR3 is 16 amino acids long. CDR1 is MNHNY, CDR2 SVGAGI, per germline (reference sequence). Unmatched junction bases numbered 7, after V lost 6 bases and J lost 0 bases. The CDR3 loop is CASSLTGGSSYNEQFF. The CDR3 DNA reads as TGTGCCAGCAGCCTAACAGGGGGTAGCTCCTACAATGAGCAGTTCTTC.

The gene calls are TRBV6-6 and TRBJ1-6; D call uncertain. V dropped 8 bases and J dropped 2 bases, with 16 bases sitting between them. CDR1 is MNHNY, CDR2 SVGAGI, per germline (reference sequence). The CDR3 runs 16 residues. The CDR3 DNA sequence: TGTGCCAGCTCCCCGGCCCCCGGGCCCTATAATTCACCCCTCCACTTT. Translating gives CASSPAPGPYNSPLHF.

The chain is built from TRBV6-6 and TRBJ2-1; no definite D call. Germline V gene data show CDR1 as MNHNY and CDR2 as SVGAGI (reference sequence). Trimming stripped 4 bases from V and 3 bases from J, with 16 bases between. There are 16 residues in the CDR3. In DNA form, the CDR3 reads TGTGCCAGCAGTTCGTCTAGTCTCGGAAACTACAATGAGCAGTTCTTC. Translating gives CASSSSSLGNYNEQFF.

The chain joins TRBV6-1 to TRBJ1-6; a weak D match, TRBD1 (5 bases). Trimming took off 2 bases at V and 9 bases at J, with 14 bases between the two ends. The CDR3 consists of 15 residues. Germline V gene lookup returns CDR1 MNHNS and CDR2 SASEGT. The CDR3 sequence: CASSESPGAGSPLHF. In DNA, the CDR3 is TGTGCCAGCAGTGAATCCCCCGGGGCGGGTTCACCCCTCCACTTT.

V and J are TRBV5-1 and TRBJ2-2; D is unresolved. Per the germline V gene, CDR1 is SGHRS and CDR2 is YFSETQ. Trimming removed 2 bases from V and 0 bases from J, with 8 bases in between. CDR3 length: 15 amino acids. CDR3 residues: CASSFVGTNTGELFF. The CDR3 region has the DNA TGCGCCAGCAGCTTCGTGGGAACGAACACCGGGGAGCTGTTTTTT.